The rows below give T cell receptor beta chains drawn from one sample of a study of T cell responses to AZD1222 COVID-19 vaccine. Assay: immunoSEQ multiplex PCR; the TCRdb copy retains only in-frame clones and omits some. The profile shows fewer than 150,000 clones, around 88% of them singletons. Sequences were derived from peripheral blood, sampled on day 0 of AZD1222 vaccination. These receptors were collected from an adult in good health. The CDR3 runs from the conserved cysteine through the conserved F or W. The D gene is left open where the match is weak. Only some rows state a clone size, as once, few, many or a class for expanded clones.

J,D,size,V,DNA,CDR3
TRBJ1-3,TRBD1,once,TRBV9,TGTGCCAGCAGCGGGGACAGGGGGCTAGACACCATATATTTT,CASSGDRGLDTIYF
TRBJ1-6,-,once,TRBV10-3,TGTGCCATCAGCCCCGGGACCTATTCACCCCTCCACTTT,CAISPGTYSPLHF
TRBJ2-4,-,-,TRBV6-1,TGTGCCAGCCAGGGGACATACATTCAGTACTTC,CASQGTYIQYF
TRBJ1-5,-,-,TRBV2,TGTGCCAGCCACGAATCGGATAGCAATCAGCCCCAGCATTTT,CASHESDSNQPQHF
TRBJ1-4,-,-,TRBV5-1,TGCGCCAGCTCCTTTGGCACGACTGCAACTAATGAAAAACTGTTTTTT,CASSFGTTATNEKLFF
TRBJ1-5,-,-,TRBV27,TGTGCCAGCAGTTCAAAGGGGGGCCTTAATAGCAATCAGCCCCAGCATTTT,CASSSKGGLNSNQPQHF
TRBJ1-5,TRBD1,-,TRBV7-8,TGTGCCAGCAGCTTACTGCCATTGGACAGGGATCAGCCCCAGCATTTT,CASSLLPLDRDQPQHF
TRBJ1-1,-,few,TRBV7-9,TGTGCCAGCAGGCCTACAACGGCCTCGAACACTGAAGCTTTCTTT,CASRPTTASNTEAFF
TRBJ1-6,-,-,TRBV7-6,TGTGCCAGCAGCTTCGAAAGGACCGGTATGGGTTCACCCCTCCACTTT,CASSFERTGMGSPLHF
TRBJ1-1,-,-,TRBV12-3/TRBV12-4,TGTGCCAGCAGGACACAGCAGAAGGGAGAAGCTTTCTTT,CASRTQQKGEAFF
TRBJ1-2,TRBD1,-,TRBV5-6,TGTGCCAGCAGCGGACAGGGGAGAGGCTATGGCTACACCTTC,CASSGQGRGYGYTF
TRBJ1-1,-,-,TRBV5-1,TGCGCCAGCAGCTTGACAAACATGAACACTGAAGCTTTCTTT,CASSLTNMNTEAFF
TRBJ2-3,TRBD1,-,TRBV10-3,TGTGCCATCAGTTTACAGGGGCCCACAGATACGCAGTATTTT,CAISLQGPTDTQYF
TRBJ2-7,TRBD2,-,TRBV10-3,TGTGCCACAACCGGGACTAGTGCCTACGAGCAGTACTTC,CATTGTSAYEQYF
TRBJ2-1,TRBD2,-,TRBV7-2,TGTGCCAGCACCCGGGGGGGTACCTACAATGAGCAGTTCTTC,CASTRGGTYNEQFF
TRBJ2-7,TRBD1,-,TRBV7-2,TGTGCCAGCGGCGTAGGGACAGAGCCGTCCTACGAGCAGTACTTC,CASGVGTEPSYEQYF
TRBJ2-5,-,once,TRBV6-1,TGTGCCAGCAGTGAAATGGGGCAGGGCCAAGAGACCCAGTACTTC,CASSEMGQGQETQYF
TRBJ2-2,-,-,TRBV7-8,TGTGCCAGCAGCCCCGTCGGGGGTGACACCGGGGAGCTGTTTTTT,CASSPVGGDTGELFF
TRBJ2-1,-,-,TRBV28,TGTGCCAGCAGTTCTTTATATCCGCTAGCGCCCAATGAGCAGTTCTTC,CASSSLYPLAPNEQFF
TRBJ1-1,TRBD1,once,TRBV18,TGTGCCAGCTCATCGGACAGGGCCACTGAAGCTTTCTTT,CASSSDRATEAFF
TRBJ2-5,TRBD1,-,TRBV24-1,TGTGCCACCAGTGATCGAGGACAGGTAAAAGAGACCCAGTACTTC,CATSDRGQVKETQYF
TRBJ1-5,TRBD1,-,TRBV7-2,TGTGCCAGCAGCCTAAGACAGGGCGATCAGCCCCAGCATTTT,CASSLRQGDQPQHF
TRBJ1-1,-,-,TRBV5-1,TGCGCCAGCAGCCCATTACCAGACATGGGCGAGACTGAAGCTTTCTTT,CASSPLPDMGETEAFF
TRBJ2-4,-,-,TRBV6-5,TGTGCCATTGGGACCTCGGCCAAAAACATTCAGTACTTC,CAIGTSAKNIQYF
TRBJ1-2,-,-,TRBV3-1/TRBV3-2,TGTGCCAGCAGGCGCGGGGGGGCCTTCTATGGCTACACCTTC,CASRRGGAFYGYTF
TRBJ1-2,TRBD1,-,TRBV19,TGTGCCAGTAGTGCGGGGACAGGAGGGAAGTATGGCTACACCTTC,CASSAGTGGKYGYTF
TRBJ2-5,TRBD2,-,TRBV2,TGTGCCAGCATCTCTTGGGGGGGTGAGACCCAGTACTTC,CASISWGGETQYF
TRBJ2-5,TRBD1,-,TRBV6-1,TGTGCCAGCAGTGAGTGGGACAGGGGGCGCGAAGAGACCCAGTACTTC,CASSEWDRGREETQYF
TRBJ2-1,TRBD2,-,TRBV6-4,TGTGCCAGCAGTGACGGGTTAGCGGGGGCCCGTGAGCAGTTCTTC,CASSDGLAGAREQFF
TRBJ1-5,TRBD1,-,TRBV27,TGTGCCAGCAGCCGGACCGGGACAGGGGGTCAGCCCCAGCATTTT,CASSRTGTGGQPQHF
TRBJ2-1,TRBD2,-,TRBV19,TGTGCCAGTAGTATAGAGCTAGCGGGGACCTACAATGAGCAGTTCTTC,CASSIELAGTYNEQFF
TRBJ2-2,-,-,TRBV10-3,TGTGCCATCAGTGAGTCTCAGGTCACCGGGGAGCTGTTTTTT,CAISESQVTGELFF
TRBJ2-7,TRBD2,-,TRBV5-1,TGCGCCAGCAGATACCTGACTAGCGGCTCCTACGAGCAGTACTTC,CASRYLTSGSYEQYF
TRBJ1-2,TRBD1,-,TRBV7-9,TGTGCCAGCAGCGGACAGGACAGGGGACGTAACTATGGCTACACCTTC,CASSGQDRGRNYGYTF
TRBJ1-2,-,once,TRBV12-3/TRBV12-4,TGTGCCAGCACCCCGGGGGGAAAGGGCTACACCTTC,CASTPGGKGYTF
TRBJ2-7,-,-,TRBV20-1,TGCAGTGCTAGTAGCCAGGCCTACGAGCAGTACTTC,CSASSQAYEQYF
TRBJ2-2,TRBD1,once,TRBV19,TGTGCCAGTAGTGCAGAACCGGGACAGGGGAGAGGTTCCAACACCGGGGAGCTGTTTTTT,CASSAEPGQGRGSNTGELFF
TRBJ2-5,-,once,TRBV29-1,TGCAGCGTCGGTTTTGGCGGAGAGACCCAGTACTTC,CSVGFGGETQYF
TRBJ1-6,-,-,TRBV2,TGTGCCAGCAGTGAAAATAGGAATTCACCCCTCCACTTT,CASSENRNSPLHF
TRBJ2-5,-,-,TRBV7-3,TGTGCCAGCAGCTTTAGCGTCGGATCGCAAGAGACCCAGTACTTC,CASSFSVGSQETQYF
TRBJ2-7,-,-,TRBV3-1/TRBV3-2,TGTGCCAGCAGCCAAGGCACTAGAGGCGAGCAGTACTTC,CASSQGTRGEQYF
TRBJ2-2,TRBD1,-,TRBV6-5,TGTGCCAGCAGTTACAGACAGGGGAGCGGGGAGCTGTTTTTT,CASSYRQGSGELFF
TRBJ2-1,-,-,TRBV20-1,TGCAGTGCTAGACGAATCAATGAGCAGTTCTTC,CSARRINEQFF
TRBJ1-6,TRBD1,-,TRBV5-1,TGCGCCAGCAGCTTGCGGGACAGAAATAATTCACCCCTCCACTTT,CASSLRDRNNSPLHF
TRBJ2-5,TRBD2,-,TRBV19,TGTGCCAGTAGTTTGCAGCGGGGGGGTCGAGAGACCCAGTACTTC,CASSLQRGGRETQYF
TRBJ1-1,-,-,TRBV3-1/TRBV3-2,TGTGCCAGCAGCCAAGGCTCGAACCCAGGGTGGGTCACTGAAGCTTTCTTT,CASSQGSNPGWVTEAFF
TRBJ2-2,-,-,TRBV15,TGTGCCACCACCGAGACCGGGGAGCTGTTTTTT,CATTETGELFF
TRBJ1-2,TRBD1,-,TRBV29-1,TGCAGCGTGGAGACAGGGGACTATGGCTACACCTTC,CSVETGDYGYTF
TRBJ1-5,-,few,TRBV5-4,TGTGCCAGCAGCTTGGAGATCAGGGTCAGCAATCAGCCCCAGCATTTT,CASSLEIRVSNQPQHF
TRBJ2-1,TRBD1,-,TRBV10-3,TGTGCCATCCAAAGACAGGGGTTGGATGAGCAGTTCTTC,CAIQRQGLDEQFF
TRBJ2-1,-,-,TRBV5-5,TGTGCCAGCAGCTTTGGTACAGGGAGCCACAATGAGCAGTTCTTC,CASSFGTGSHNEQFF
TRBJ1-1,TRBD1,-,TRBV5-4,TGTGCCAGCAGCCCTCACGCGGGACAGGGGGCTGGGGGCACTGAAGCTTTCTTT,CASSPHAGQGAGGTEAFF
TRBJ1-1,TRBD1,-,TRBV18,TGTGCCAGCTCCCGGACAGGGAACACTGAAGCTTTCTTT,CASSRTGNTEAFF
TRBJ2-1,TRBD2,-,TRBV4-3,TGCGCCAGCAGCCCCGGAGGGGGGCGGGGGGCCAATGAGCAGTTCTTC,CASSPGGGRGANEQFF
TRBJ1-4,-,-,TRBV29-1,TGCAGCGTGAGGGGGGTGGATAATGAAAAACTGTTTTTT,CSVRGVDNEKLFF